This passage covers 32 T cell receptor beta chains from one sample sequenced in a study of blood T cell repertoires in COVID-19. TCRdb's table, derived via immunoSEQ multiplex PCR, lists solely in-frame clones and lacks some. The sample shows over 150,000 clones, more than 75% of them seen only once. What was sequenced was peripheral blood. All receptors derive from a woman aged 55-75 years with COVID-19, enrolled during active disease.

The chain is built from TRBV5-1 and TRBJ1-2, with 9 positions matching TRBD1. The V gene's germline CDR1 is SGHRS and CDR2 YFSETQ. J was trimmed by 4 bases and V by 3 bases; bases with no gene match: 7. This CDR3 spans 15 amino acids. CDR3 DNA sequence: TGCGCCAGCAGCTGGGGACAGGGACGAGGCTATGGCTACACCTTC. Translation gives CASSWGQGRGYGYTF.

This chain uses TRBV28 with TRBJ1-4; D call uncertain. In germline, CDR1 is MDHEN, CDR2 SYDVKM. The V and J ends lost 5 bases and 13 bases respectively, with 11 bases between them. This CDR3 contains 11 residues. The CDR3 nucleotides are TGTGCCAGCAGTACCGTGCGGCGACTGTTTTTT. Translated: CASSTVRRLFF.

The V gene is TRBV6-6, the J gene TRBJ2-1; TRBD2 is a possible D gene (6 bases). The CDR3 contains 15 residues. The germline V gene encodes CDR1 MNHNY and CDR2 SVGAGI (reference sequence). V lost 3 bases and J lost 3, with 12 bases in between. In DNA form, the CDR3 reads TGTGCCAGCAGTTATGGGGGGAAGATCTACAATGAGCAGTTCTTC. Residues: CASSYGGKIYNEQFF.

The chain employs TRBV7-9 and TRBJ2-5; D possibly corresponds to TRBD2 (7 bases). The CDR3 loop spans 14 amino acids. CDR1 is SEHNR and CDR2 is FQNEAQ in the germline V gene (reference sequence). Trimming took 3 bases from V and 2 from J, leaving 10 bases between them. This CDR3 is CASSFGGPQETQYF. As DNA, the CDR3 is TGTGCCAGCAGCTTCGGGGGGCCACAAGAGACCCAGTACTTC.

The chain employs TRBV7-6 and TRBJ1-3, with a tentative D call TRBD1 (5 bases). The CDR3 is 16 residues long. Per germline, CDR1 SGHVS and CDR2 FNYEAQ. Trimming cost V 8 bases and J 1 base, with 18 bases left between them. In DNA form, the CDR3 reads TGTGCCAGCGCCTCTTCTTGGGGGGATTCTGGAAACACCATATATTTT. Translated: CASASSWGDSGNTIYF.

In nucleotides, the CDR3 is TGTGCCTGGAGCCGACAGGGAACTAATGAAAAACTGTTTTTT. It is translated as CAWSRQGTNEKLFF. This rearrangement joins TRBV30 to TRBJ1-4, with TRBD1 matching 7 bases. The CDR3 covers 14 residues. CDR1 is GTSNPN, CDR2 SVGIG, per germline (reference sequence). V shed 3 bases and J 1 base; nucleotides not matched to a gene: 2.

Turning to this clone: At one boundary the junction diverges from the germline segment, which might be a read error. The genes are TRBV7-7 and TRBJ1-3; no definite D call. Per the germline V gene, CDR1 is SSHAT and CDR2 is FNYEAQ (reference sequence). CDR3 length: 16 residues. The CDR3 DNA follows: TGTGCTAGCAGCTCAGGAACTGCCCGCTCTGGAAACACCATATATTTT. Residues: CASSSGTARSGNTIYF.

The V and J genes are TRBV15 and TRBJ2-1, with D maybe TRBD2 (6 bases). Germline V gives CDR1 LNHNV, CDR2 YYDKDF (reference sequence). CDR3 length equals 16 residues. The V gene lost 6 bases and the J gene lost 5 bases, with 20 bases spanning the gap. As DNA, the CDR3 is TGTGCCACCAGTAGCGGATTAGGGACCTTAGACAATGAGCAGTTCTTC. Encoded protein: CATSSGLGTLDNEQFF.

The gene calls are TRBV7-9 and TRBJ2-1, with TRBD2 matching 15 bases. The V and J ends lost 4 bases and 6 bases, in that order; junction bases with no gene match: 1. Per the germline V gene, CDR1 is SEHNR and CDR2 is FQNEAQ (reference sequence). The CDR3 runs to 15 residues. The CDR3 loop reads CASSSGLAGGNEQFF. In nucleotides, the CDR3 is TGTGCCAGCAGCTCGGGACTAGCGGGAGGCAATGAGCAGTTCTTC.

The gene calls are TRBV9 and TRBJ1-1; 8 nucleotides line up with TRBD1. The CDR3 length is 16 residues. V was pared by 3 bases and J by 1 base, with 8 bases of the junction left unmatched. Germline V gene data show CDR1 as SGDLS and CDR2 as YYNGEE. For the CDR3, the DNA is TGTGCCAGCAGCGCAAACCCGACAGGGGCGAACACTGAAGCTTTCTTT. It encodes CASSANPTGANTEAFF.

This rearrangement joins TRBV18 to TRBJ2-5; D ambiguous. CDR3 length equals 13 residues. V was clipped by 6 bases and J by 5 bases, with 13 bases between them. CDR1 and CDR2 from the germline V gene are KGHSH and LQKENI. CDR3 sequence reads: CASSLTERETQYF. CDR3 coding DNA: TGTGCCAGCTCCCTTACCGAGAGGGAGACCCAGTACTTC. Full variable domain (remainder filled in from reference TRBV18 and TRBJ2-5): NAGVMQNPRHLVRRRGQEARLRCSPMKGHSHVYWYRQLPEEGLKFMVYLQKENIIDESGMPKERFSAEFPKEGPSILRIQQVVRGDSAAYFCASSLTERETQYFGPGTRLLVL.

The chain employs TRBV12-3 or TRBV12-4 and TRBJ2-1; D perhaps matches TRBD2 (5 bases). The CDR3 is 11 residues long. Trimming cost V 6 bases and J 12 bases, with 12 bases left between them. The CDR3: CASSPTSGQFF. CDR3 in DNA: TGTGCCAGCAGCCCGACAAGCGGGCAGTTCTTC.

The chain is built from TRBV7-9 and TRBJ2-2; 9 nucleotides agree with TRBD2. The germline V gene has CDR1 SEHNR and CDR2 FQNEAQ (reference sequence). This CDR3 is built from 15 residues. The J segment lost 1 base and the V segment lost 3 bases, leaving 0 bases of the junction unmatched. CDR3 loop: CASSFSGGNTGELFF. Written as DNA, the CDR3 is TGTGCCAGCAGCTTTAGCGGGGGGAACACCGGGGAGCTGTTTTTT.

The CDR3 DNA sequence: TGTGCCAGCAGTTACTCTTCGGGGGGCAATGAGCAGTTCTTC. Translating it yields CASSYSSGGNEQFF. V and J are TRBV6-5 and TRBJ2-1; 7 bases are a match to TRBD2. CDR3 length: 14 residues. Germline CDR1 MNHEY, CDR2 SVGAGI. V shed 0 bases and J 6 bases; nucleotides not matched to a gene: 2.

The chain recombines TRBV4-1 with TRBJ1-4; no clear D gene. Germline lookup yields CDR1 MGHRA and CDR2 YSYEKL. V was trimmed by 3 bases and J by 5 bases, leaving 10 bases between them. The CDR3 is made up of 14 amino acids. CDR3 in amino acids: CASSQSGSNEKLFF. CDR3 sequence (DNA): TGCGCCAGCAGCCAGAGCGGATCAAATGAAAAACTGTTTTTT.

The chain recombines TRBV9 with TRBJ1-3; D gene uncertain. The CDR3 spans 16 residues. CDR1 SGDLS and CDR2 YYNGEE come from the germline V gene. V lost 4 bases and J lost 4, with 18 bases in between. The CDR3 region is CASSSSLTTTGNTIYF. DNA for the CDR3: TGTGCCAGCAGCTCCTCCCTGACAACGACGGGAAACACCATATATTTT.

J is TRBJ2-1 and V is TRBV19; 9 bases are shared with TRBD1. Germline V gives CDR1 LNHDA, CDR2 SQIVND (reference sequence). CDR3 length: 16 amino acids. V trimming: 3 bases; J trimming: 6 bases; junction bases outside the gene matches: 9. The CDR3 loop is CASSISGTGRFNEQFF. The CDR3 DNA is TGTGCCAGTAGTATTTCCGGGACAGGGAGATTCAATGAGCAGTTCTTC.

This chain links TRBV27 with TRBJ1-6; D remains unclear. Trimming cost V 4 bases and J 9 bases, with 13 bases left between them. CDR1 MNHEY and CDR2 SMNVEV come from the germline V gene (reference sequence). CDR3 length: 14 residues. The CDR3 loop reads CASSSNTGVSPLHF. DNA for the CDR3: TGTGCCAGCAGTTCAAACACCGGGGTTTCACCCCTCCACTTT.

This chain joins TRBV6-1 and TRBJ2-7; maybe TRBD1 (5 bases). The CDR3 totals 14 residues. V lost 0 bases, J lost 0 bases, and 6 bases lay in between. In germline, CDR1 is MNHNS, CDR2 SASEGT. CDR3 nucleotide sequence: TGTGCCAGCAGTGAAGCAAGGGGCTCCTACGAGCAGTACGTC. It specifies CASSEARGSYEQYV.

The rearrangement uses TRBV24-1 and TRBJ2-5; 7 bases match TRBD1. The ends lost 1 base at V and 4 bases at J; junction bases unmatched: 5. CDR1 KGHDR and CDR2 SFDVKD come from the germline V gene. This CDR3 contains 15 residues. CDR3 protein: CATSDFEGARETQYF. The CDR3 bases are TGTGCCACCAGTGATTTTGAGGGGGCGCGAGAGACCCAGTACTTC.

The V and J genes are TRBV13 and TRBJ2-7; D not certain. Germline CDR1 and CDR2: PRHDT and FYEKMQ (reference sequence). V shed 3 bases and J shed 0 bases, with 9 bases lying between them. CDR3 length: 14 residues. The CDR3 DNA is TGTGCCAGCAGCTTCTTAATGTACTCCTACGAGCAGTACTTC. Its protein product is CASSFLMYSYEQYF.

The gene calls are TRBV11-2 and TRBJ1-6, with unresolved D. This CDR3 contains 14 residues. Germline V lookup: CDR1 SGHAT, CDR2 FQNNGV. Trimming stripped 5 bases from V and 6 bases from J, with 11 bases between. The CDR3 loop is CASSSRGPNSPLHF. The CDR3 nucleotides are TGTGCCAGCAGCAGTAGAGGGCCTAATTCACCCCTCCACTTT.

The genes are TRBV10-2 and TRBJ2-7, with TRBD1 matching over 7 bases. Germline values: CDR1 WSHSY, CDR2 SAAADI. V was clipped by 2 bases and J by 5 bases; unmatched bases: 3. CDR3 length: 13 amino acids. The CDR3 DNA reads TGCGCCAGCAGTGAGGACAGGGTGAACGAGCAGTACTTC. It codes for CASSEDRVNEQYF.

This clone has a handful of counts. The chain recombines TRBV3-1 (or the pseudogene TRBV3-2) with TRBJ1-2; D unresolved. The germline V and J ends were trimmed by 4 bases and 1 base, with 10 bases remaining between them. CDR3 length: 14 amino acids. Germline lookup yields CDR1 LGHDT and CDR2 YNNKEL (reference sequence). This CDR3 is CASSPMAGNYGYTF. DNA of the CDR3: TGTGCCAGCAGCCCCATGGCGGGTAACTATGGCTACACCTTC.

This chain links TRBV4-2 with TRBJ1-6; 7 positions agree with TRBD1. V gave up 0 bases and J gave up 7 bases; unmatched junction bases: 12. The CDR3 has 18 amino acids. CDR1 and CDR2 from the germline V gene are LGHNA and YNFKEQ. The CDR3 reads CASSQETGSPLSNSPLHF. Written as DNA, the CDR3 is TGTGCCAGCAGCCAAGAGACAGGGAGTCCACTCTCGAATTCACCCCTCCACTTT.

The rearrangement links TRBV6-5 to TRBJ1-1; D remains ambiguous. This CDR3 comprises 11 residues. The germline V gene encodes CDR1 MNHEY and CDR2 SVGAGI. Trimming cost V 7 bases and J 7 bases, with 10 bases left between them. This CDR3 is CASIGVVEAFF. CDR3 bases: TGTGCCAGCATCGGGGTTGTTGAAGCTTTCTTT.

This chain connects TRBV9 to TRBJ1-6; maybe TRBD1 (6 bases). This CDR3 region has 12 residues. Germline V lookup: CDR1 SGDLS, CDR2 YYNGEE. V lost 5 bases to trimming and J lost 14 bases, with 14 bases between them. The CDR3 DNA is TGTGCCAGCAGTAGACAGGTAAAAACCCTCCACTTT. It yields the protein CASSRQVKTLHF.

The chain joins TRBV6-5 to TRBJ2-7; TRBD2 agrees at 9 bases. The CDR3 is 13 amino acids. Looked up from germline, CDR1 is MNHEY and CDR2 is SVGAGI. With 5 bases clipped from V and 5 bases from J, the junction kept 4 bases outside the gene matches. The CDR3 sequence: CASSPGLADEQYF. CDR3 sequence (DNA): TGTGCCAGCAGTCCGGGACTAGCCGACGAGCAGTACTTC.

This clone was seen more than once but under ten times. The chain combines TRBV7-9 with TRBJ2-3; possible D gene TRBD2, 6 bases. The V end lost 6 bases, the J end lost 0 bases, and 10 bases lay between the germline ends. Germline loops: CDR1 SEHNR, CDR2 FQNEAQ (reference sequence). The CDR3 extends over 14 amino acids. CDR3 bases: TGTGCCAGCAGAAGAAGCGGGAGCACAGATACGCAGTATTTT. Amino acid sequence: CASRRSGSTDTQYF.

The V and J genes are TRBV18 and TRBJ1-1, with 9 bases aligning to TRBD1. The germline V gene has CDR1 KGHSH and CDR2 LQKENI. The junction had 8 bases not matched to a gene; V was cut back by 6 bases and J by 3 bases. The CDR3 runs 15 residues. The CDR3 loop reads CASSPGQGLDTEAFF. Written as DNA, the CDR3 is TGTGCCAGCTCCCCGGGACAGGGATTAGACACTGAAGCTTTCTTT.

This clone occurred a few times. The J gene is TRBJ2-7, the V gene TRBV5-8, with D tentatively TRBD1 (6 bases). V gave up 0 bases and J gave up 3 bases, with 7 bases separating them. CDR1 and CDR2 (germline): SGHTS, YDEGEE. This CDR3 has 13 amino acids. The CDR3 coding sequence is TGTGCCAGCAGCTTGGACAGGGACTACGAGCAGTACTTC. It codes for CASSLDRDYEQYF.

The V gene is TRBV7-6, the J gene TRBJ2-3; TRBD2 matches 10 bases. CDR1 and CDR2 (germline): SGHVS, FNYEAQ. V dropped 0 bases and J dropped 5; count of bases not matched to a gene: 8. The CDR3 runs 17 residues. The CDR3 sequence is CASSLATVAGGVDTQYF. The DNA for the CDR3 is TGTGCCAGCAGCTTAGCAACGGTAGCGGGGGGTGTAGATACGCAGTATTTT.